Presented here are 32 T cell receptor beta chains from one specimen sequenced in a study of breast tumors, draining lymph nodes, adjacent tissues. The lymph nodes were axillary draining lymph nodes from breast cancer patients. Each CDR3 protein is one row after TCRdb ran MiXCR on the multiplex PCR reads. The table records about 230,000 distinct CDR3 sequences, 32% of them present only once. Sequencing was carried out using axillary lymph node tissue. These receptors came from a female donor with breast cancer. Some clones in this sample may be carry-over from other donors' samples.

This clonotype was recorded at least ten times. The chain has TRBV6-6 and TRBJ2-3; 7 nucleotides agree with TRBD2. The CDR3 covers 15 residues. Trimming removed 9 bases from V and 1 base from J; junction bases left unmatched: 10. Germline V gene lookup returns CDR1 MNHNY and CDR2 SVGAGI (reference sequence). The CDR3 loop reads CARPLGRERTDTQYF. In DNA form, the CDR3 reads TGTGCCAGGCCGCTGGGGCGGGAGCGCACAGATACGCAGTATTTT.

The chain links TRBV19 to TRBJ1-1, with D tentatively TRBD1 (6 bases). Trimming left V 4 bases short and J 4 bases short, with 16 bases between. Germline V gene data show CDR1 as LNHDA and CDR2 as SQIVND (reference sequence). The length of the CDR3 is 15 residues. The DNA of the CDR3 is TGTGCCAGTAGTAGCCCGGGACATTCGACCACTGAAGCTTTCTTT. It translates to CASSSPGHSTTEAFF.

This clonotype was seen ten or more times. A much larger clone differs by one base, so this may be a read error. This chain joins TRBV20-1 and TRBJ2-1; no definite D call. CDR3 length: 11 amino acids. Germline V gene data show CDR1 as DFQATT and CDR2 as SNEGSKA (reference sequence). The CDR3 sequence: CVPSQVNEQSF. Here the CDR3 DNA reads TGCGTCCCTTCCCAGGTCAATGAGCAGTCCTTC.

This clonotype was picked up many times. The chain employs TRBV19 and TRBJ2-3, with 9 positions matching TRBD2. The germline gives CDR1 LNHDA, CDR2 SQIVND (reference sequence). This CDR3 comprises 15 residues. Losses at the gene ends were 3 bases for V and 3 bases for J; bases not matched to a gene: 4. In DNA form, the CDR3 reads TGTGCCAGTAGTATTGGACTAGCGAGGACAGATACGCAGTATTTT. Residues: CASSIGLARTDTQYF.

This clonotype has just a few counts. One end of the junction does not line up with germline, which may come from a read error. CDR3 sequence: CASSPRPATNEKLSF. CDR3 sequence (DNA): TGTGCCAGCAGTCCCCGTCCGGCAACTAATGAAAAACTGTCTTTT. This chain joins TRBV7-2 and TRBJ1-4, with unresolved D. The germline CDR1 and CDR2 sequences are SGHTA and FQGNSA. The CDR3 contains 15 residues.

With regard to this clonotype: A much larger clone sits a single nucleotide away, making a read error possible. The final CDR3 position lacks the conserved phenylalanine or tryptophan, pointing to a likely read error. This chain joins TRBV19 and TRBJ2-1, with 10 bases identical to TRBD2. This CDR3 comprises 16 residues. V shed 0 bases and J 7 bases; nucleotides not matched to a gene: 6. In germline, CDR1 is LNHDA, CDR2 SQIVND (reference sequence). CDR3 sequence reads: CASSIEASGRLNEQFS. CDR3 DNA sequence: TGTGCCAGTAGTATAGAAGCTAGCGGGAGATTGAATGAGCAGTTCTCC.

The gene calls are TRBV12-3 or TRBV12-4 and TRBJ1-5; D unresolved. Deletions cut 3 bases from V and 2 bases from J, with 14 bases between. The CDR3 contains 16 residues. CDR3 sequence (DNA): TGTGCCAGCAGTTTCGGAGGAGGTAACGGCAATCAGCCCCAGCATTTT. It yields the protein CASSFGGGNGNQPQHF.

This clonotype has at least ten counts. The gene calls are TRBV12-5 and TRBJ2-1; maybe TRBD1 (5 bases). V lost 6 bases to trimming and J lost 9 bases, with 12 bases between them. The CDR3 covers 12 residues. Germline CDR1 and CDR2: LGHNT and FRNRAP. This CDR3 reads CASGAGFSEQFF. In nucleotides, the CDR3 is TGTGCTAGTGGCGCAGGGTTCTCTGAGCAGTTCTTC.

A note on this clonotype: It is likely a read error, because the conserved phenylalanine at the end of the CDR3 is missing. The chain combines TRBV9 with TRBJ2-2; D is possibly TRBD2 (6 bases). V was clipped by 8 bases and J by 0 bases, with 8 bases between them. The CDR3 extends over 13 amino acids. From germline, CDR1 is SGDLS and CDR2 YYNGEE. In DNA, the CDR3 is TGTGCCAGTGGCGGGACGAACACCGGGGAGCTGTTTTCT. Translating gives CASGGTNTGELFS.

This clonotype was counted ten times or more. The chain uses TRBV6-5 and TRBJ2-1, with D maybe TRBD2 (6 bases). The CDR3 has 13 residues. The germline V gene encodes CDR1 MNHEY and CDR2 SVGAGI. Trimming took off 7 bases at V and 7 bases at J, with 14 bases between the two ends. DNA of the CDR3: TGTGCCAGCAAGCGGGCCTCGGGGAATGAGCAGTTCTTC. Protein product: CASKRASGNEQFF.

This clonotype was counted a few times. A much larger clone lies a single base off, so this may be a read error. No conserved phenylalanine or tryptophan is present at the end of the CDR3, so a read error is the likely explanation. CDR3 DNA: TGTGCCAGTAGTATACTAGGGTCAGGGTCCTACAATGAGCAGTTCTCC. Protein sequence: CASSILGSGSYNEQFS. The chain couples TRBV19 to TRBJ2-1; weak D call: TRBD1 (5 bases). Trimming pared 2 bases from V and 1 base from J, leaving 12 bases between. This CDR3 is built from 16 residues. CDR1 is LNHDA and CDR2 is SQIVND in the germline V gene (reference sequence).

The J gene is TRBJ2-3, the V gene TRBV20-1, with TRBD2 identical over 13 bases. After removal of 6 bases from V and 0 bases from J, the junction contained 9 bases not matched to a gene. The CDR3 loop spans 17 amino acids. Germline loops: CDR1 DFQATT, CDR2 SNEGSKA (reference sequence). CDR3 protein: CSATRLAGGASTDTQYF. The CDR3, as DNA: TGCAGTGCCACCAGACTAGCGGGGGGAGCTAGCACAGATACGCAGTATTTT.

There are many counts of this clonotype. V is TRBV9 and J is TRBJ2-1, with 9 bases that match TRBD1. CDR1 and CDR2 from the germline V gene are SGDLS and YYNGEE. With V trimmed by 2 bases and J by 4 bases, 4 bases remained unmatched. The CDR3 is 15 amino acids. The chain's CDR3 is CASSVWDREYNEQFF. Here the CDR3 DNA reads TGTGCCAGCAGCGTTTGGGACAGGGAGTACAATGAGCAGTTCTTC.

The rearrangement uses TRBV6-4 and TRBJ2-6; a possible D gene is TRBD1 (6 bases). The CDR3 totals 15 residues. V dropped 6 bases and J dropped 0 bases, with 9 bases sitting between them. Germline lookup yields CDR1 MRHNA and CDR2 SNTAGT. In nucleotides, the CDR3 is TGTGCCAGCAGGTCGGACAGCTCTGGGGCCAACGTCCTGACTTTC. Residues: CASRSDSSGANVLTF.

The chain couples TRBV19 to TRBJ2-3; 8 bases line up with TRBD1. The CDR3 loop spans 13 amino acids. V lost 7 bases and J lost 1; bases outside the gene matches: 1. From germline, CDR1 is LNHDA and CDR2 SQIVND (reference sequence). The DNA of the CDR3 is TGTGCCAGTAAGGACAGGGGCACAGATACGCAGTATTTT. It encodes CASKDRGTDTQYF.

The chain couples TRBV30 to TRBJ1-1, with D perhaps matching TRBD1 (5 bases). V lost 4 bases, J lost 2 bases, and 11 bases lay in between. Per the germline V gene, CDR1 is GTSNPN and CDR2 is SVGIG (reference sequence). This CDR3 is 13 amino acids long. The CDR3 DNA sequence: TGTGCCTGGATAGGGGAGGGCAACACTGAAGCTTTCTTT. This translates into CAWIGEGNTEAFF.

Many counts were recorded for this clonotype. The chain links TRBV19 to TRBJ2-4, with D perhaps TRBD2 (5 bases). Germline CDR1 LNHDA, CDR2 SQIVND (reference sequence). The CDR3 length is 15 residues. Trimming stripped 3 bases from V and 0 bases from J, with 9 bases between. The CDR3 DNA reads TGTGCCAGTAGTATTGGAAGCGGAGCCAAAAACATTCAGTACTTC. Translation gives CASSIGSGAKNIQYF. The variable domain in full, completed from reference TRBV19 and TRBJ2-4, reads DGGITQSPKYLFRKEGQNVTLSCEQNLNHDAMYWYRQDPGQGLRLIYYSQIVNDFQKGDIAEGYSVSREKKESFPLTVTSAQKNPTAFYLCASSIGSGAKNIQYFGAGTRLSVL.

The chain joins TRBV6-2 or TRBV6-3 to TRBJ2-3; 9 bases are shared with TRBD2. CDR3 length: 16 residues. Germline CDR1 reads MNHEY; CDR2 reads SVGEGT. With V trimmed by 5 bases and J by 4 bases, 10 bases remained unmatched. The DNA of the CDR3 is TGTGCCAGCAGTCCGGGAGCGGGAGGCTTAGCAGATACGCAGTATTTT. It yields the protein CASSPGAGGLADTQYF.

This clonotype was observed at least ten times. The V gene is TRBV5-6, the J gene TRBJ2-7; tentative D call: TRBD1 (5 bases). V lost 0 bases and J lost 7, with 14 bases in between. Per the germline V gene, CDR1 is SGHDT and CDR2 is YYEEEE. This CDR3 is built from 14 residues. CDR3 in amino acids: CASSLGGRVEEQYF. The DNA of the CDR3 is TGTGCCAGCAGCTTGGGGGGCAGGGTGGAAGAGCAGTACTTC. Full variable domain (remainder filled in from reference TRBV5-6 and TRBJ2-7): DAGVTQSPTHLIKTRGQQVTLRCSPKSGHDTVSWYQQALGQGPQFIFQYYEEEERQRGNFPDRFSGHQFPNYSSELNVNALLLGDSALYLCASSLGGRVEEQYFGPGTRLTVT.

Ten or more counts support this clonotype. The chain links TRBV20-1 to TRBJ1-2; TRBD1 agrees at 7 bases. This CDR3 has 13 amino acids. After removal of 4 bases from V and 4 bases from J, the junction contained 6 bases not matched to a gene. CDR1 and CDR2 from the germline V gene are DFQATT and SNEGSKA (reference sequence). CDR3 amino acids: CSAISQGIYGYTF. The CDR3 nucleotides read TGCAGTGCTATATCACAGGGGATCTATGGCTACACCTTC.

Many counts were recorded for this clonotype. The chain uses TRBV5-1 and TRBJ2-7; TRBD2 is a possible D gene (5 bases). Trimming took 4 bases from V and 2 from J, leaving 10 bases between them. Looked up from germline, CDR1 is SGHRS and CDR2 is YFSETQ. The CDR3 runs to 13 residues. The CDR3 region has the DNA TGCGCCAGCAGCGAGGGCACAGCCTACGAGCAGTACTTC. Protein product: CASSEGTAYEQYF.

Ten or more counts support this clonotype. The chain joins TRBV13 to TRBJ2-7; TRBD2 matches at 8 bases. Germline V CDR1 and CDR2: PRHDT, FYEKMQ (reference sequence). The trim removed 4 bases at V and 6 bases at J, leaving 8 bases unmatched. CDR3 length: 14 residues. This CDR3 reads CASSSRTSWGEQYF. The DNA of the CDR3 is TGTGCCAGCAGCTCGCGGACTAGCTGGGGCGAGCAGTACTTC.

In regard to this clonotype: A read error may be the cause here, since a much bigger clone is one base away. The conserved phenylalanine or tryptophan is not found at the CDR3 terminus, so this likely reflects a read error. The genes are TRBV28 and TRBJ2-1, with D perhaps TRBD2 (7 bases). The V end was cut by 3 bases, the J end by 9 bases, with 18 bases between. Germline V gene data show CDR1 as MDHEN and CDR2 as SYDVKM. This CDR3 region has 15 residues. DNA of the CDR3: TGTGCCAGCAGTTTGGGGGGAGGGGGAGGAACTGAGCAGTTCTCC. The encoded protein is CASSLGGGGGTEQFS.

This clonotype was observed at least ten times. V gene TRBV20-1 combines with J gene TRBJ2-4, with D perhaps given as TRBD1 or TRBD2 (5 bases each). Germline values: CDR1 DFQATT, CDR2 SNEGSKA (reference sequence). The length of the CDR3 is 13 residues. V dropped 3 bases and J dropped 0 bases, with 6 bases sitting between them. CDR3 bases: TGCAGTGCTAGCGGGACAGCCAAAAACATTCAGTACTTC. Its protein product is CSASGTAKNIQYF.

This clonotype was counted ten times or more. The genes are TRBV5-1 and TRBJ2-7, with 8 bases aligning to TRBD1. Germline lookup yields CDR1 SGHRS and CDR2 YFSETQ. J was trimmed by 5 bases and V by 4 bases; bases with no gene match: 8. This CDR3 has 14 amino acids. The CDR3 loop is CASSGGQGFHEQYF. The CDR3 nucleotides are TGCGCCAGCAGCGGCGGACAGGGTTTCCACGAGCAGTACTTC.

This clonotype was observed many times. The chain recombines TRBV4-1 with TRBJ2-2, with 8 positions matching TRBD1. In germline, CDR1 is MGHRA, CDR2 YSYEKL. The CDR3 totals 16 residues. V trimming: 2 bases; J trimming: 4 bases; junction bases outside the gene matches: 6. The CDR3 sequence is CASSQFDRGGTGELFF. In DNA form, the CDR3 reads TGCGCCAGCAGCCAATTCGACAGGGGTGGCACCGGGGAGCTGTTTTTT.

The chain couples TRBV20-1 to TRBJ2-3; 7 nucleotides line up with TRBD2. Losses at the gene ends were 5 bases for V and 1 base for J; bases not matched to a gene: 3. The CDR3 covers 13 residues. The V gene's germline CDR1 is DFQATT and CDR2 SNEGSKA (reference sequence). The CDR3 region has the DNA TGCAGTGCTGGGGGGGTCCGCACAGATACGCAGTATTTT. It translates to CSAGGVRTDTQYF.

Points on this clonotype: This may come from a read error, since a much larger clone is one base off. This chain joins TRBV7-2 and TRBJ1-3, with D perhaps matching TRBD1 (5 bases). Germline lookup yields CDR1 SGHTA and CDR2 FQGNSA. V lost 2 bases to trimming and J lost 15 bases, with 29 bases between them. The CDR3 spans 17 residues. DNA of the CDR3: TGTGCCAGCAGCTTAAGACGGGGGGGTGGGTCTGGAAACCCCACATATTTT. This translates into CASSLRRGGGSGNPTYF.

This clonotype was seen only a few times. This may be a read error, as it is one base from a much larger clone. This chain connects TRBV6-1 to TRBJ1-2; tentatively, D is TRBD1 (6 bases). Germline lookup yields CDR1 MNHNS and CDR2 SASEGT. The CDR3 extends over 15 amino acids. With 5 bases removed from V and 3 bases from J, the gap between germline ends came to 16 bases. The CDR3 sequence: CASSQGYGAHYGYTF. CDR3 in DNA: TGTGCCAGCAGTCAGGGGTACGGGGCTCACTATGGCTACACCTTC.

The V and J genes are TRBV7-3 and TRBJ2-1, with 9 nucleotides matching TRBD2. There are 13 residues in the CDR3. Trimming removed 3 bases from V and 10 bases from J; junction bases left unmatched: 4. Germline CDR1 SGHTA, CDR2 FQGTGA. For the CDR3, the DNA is TGTGCCAGCAGCTTTGGCGGGAGGGTGGAGCAGTTCTTC. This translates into CASSFGGRVEQFF. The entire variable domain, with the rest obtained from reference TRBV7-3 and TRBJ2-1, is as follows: GAGVSQTPSNKVTEKGKYVELRCDPISGHTALYWYRQSLGQGPEFLIYFQGTGAADDSGLPNDRFFAVRPEGSVSTLKIQRTERGDSAVYLCASSFGGRVEQFFGPGTRLTVL.

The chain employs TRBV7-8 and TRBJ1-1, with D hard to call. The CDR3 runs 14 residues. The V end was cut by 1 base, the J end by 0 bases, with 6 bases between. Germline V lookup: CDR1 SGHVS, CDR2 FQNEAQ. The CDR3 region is CASSLGRLNTEAFF. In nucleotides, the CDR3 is TGTGCCAGCAGCTTAGGACGGTTGAACACTGAAGCTTTCTTT.

The CDR3 sequence is CASRTGGGNSPLHF. In DNA, the CDR3 is TGTGCCAGCAGAACAGGGGGCGGTAATTCACCCCTCCACTTT. The genes are TRBV6-5 and TRBJ1-6; 9 nucleotides line up with TRBD1. The CDR3 contains 14 residues. Looked up from germline, CDR1 is MNHEY and CDR2 is SVGAGI. The ends lost 6 bases at V and 6 bases at J; junction bases unmatched: 3.